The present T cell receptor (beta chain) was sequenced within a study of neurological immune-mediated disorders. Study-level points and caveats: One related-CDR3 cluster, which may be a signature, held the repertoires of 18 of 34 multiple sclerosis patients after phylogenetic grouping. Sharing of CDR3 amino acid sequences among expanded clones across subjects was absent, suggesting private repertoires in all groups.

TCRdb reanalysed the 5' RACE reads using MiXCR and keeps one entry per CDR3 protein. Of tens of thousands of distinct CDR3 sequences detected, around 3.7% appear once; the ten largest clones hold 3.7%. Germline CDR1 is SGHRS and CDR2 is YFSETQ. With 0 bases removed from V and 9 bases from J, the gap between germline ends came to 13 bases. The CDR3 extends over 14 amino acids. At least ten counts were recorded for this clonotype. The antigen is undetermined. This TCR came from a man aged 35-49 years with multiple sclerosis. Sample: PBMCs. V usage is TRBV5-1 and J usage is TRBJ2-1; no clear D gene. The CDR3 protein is CASSLDVEFGEQFF. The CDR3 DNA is TGCGCCAGCAGCTTGGATGTGGAGTTCGGTGAGCAGTTCTTC.